The subject of this entry is one T cell receptor (beta chain). This sample is drawn from a study of control samples from healthy donors and cancer patients. Repertoires were generated with immunoSEQ multiplex PCR, while TCRdb's copy carries only in-frame clones and drops some. In the table there are 70,000 to 100,000 clones, 91% of which are singletons. The CDR3 consists of 15 residues. Germline-derived CDR1 and CDR2 are SGDLS and YYNGEE. The trim removed 4 bases at V and 6 bases at J, leaving 7 bases unmatched. This chain uses TRBV9 with TRBJ1-5, with TRBD1 identical over 10 bases. The TCR comes from a man aged 45-65 years in good health. The sequenced sample was blood. Here the CDR3 DNA reads TGTGCCAGCAGCTTGGGGACAGGGGAGACTCAGCCCCAGCATTTT. This codes for CASSLGTGETQPQHF.